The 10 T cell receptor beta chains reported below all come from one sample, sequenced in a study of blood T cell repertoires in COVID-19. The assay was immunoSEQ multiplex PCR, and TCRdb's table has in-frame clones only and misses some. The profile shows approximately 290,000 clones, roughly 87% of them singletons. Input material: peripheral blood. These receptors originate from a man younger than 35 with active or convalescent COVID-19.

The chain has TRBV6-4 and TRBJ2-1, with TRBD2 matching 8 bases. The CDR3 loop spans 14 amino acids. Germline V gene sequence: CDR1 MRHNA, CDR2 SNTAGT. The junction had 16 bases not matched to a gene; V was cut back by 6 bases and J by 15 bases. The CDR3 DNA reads TGTGCCAGCAGCGAAGACGGGGGGGCCTTCCGTCGGTTCTTC. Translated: CASSEDGGAFRRFF.

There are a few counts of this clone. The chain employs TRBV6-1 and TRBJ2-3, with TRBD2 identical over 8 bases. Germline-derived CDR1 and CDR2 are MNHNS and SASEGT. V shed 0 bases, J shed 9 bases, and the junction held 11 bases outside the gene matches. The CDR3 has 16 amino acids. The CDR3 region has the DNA TGTGCCAGCAGTGAAGCGGGCCCAGCGGGAGCCCCCACGCAGTATTTT. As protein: CASSEAGPAGAPTQYF.

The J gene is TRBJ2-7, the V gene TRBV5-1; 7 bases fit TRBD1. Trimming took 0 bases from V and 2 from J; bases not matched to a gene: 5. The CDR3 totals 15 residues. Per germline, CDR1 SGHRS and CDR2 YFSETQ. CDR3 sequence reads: CASSLVVDRAYEQYF. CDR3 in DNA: TGCGCCAGCAGCTTGGTGGTAGACAGGGCCTACGAGCAGTACTTC.

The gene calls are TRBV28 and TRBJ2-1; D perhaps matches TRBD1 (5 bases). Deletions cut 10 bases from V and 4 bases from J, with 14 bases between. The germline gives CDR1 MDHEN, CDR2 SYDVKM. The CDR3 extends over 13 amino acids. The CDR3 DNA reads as TGTGCCACCTCCCGACAGATGTACAATGAGCAGTTCTTC. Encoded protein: CATSRQMYNEQFF.

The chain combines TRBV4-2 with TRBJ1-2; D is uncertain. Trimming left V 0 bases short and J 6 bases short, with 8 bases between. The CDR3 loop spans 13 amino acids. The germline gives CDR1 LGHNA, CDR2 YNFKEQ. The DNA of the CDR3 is TGTGCCAGCAGCCAAGATCCGGGAGATGGCTACACCTTC. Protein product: CASSQDPGDGYTF.

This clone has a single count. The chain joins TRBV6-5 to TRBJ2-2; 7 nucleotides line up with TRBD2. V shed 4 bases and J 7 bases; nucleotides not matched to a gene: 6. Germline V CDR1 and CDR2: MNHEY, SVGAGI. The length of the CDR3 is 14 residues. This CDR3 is CASSSSGTFGELFF. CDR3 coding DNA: TGTGCCAGCAGTTCCAGCGGGACCTTCGGGGAGCTGTTTTTT.

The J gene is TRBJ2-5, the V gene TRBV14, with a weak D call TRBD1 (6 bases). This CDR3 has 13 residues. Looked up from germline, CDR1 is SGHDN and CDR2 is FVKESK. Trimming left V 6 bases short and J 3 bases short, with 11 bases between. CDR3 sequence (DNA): TGTGCCAGCAGTCATCCAGGGGAAGAGACCCAGTACTTC. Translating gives CASSHPGEETQYF.

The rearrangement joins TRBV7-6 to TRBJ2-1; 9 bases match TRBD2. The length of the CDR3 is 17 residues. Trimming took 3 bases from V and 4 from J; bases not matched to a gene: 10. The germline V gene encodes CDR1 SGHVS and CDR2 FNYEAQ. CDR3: CASSLVSREGPYNEQFF. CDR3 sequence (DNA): TGTGCCAGCAGCTTGGTGTCGCGGGAGGGCCCGTACAATGAGCAGTTCTTC. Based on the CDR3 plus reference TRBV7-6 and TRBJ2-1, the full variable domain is GAGVSQSPRYKVTKRGQDVALRCDPISGHVSLYWYRQALGQGPEFLTYFNYEAQQDKSGLPNDRFSAERPEGSISTLTIQRTEQRDSAMYRCASSLVSREGPYNEQFFGPGTRLTVL.

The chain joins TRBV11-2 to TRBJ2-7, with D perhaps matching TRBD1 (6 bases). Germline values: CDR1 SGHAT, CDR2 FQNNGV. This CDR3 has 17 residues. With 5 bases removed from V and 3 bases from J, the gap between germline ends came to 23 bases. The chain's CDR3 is CASSPRPQGQGGYEQYF. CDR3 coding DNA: TGTGCCAGCAGCCCCAGGCCTCAGGGGCAGGGTGGCTACGAGCAGTACTTC.

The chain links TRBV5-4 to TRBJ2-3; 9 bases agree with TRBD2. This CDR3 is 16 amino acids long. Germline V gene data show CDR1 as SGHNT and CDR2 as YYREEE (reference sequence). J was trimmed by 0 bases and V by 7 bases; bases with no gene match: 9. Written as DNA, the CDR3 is TGTGCCAGCGGTTCGGGACTAGCAACTAGCACAGATACGCAGTATTTT. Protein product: CASGSGLATSTDTQYF.